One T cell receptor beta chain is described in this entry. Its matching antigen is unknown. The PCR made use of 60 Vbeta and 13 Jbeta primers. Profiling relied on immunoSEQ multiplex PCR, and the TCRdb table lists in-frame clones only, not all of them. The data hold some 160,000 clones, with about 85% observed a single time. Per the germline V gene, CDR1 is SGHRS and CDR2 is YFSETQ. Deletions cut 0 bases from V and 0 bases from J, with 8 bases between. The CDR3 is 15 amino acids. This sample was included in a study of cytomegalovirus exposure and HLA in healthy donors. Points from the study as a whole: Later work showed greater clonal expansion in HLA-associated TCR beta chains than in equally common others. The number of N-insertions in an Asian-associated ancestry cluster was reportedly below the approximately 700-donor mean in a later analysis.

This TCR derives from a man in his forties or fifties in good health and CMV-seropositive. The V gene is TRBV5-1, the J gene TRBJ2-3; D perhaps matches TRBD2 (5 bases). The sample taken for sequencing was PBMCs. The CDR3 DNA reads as TGCGCCAGCAGCTTGGCGGGGATCAGCACAGATACGCAGTATTTT. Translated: CASSLAGISTDTQYF.